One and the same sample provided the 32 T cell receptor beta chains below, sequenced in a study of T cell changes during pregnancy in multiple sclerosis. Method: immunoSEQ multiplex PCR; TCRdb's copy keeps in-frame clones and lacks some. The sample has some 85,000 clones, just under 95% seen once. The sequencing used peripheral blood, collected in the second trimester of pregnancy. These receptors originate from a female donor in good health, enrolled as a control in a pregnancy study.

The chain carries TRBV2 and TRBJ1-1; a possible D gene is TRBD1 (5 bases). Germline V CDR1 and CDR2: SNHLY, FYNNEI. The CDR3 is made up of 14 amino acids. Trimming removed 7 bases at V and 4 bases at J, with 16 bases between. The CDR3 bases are TGTGCCAGCACCGGGGGGAGGTCGGGCACTGAAGCTTTCTTT. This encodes CASTGGRSGTEAFF.

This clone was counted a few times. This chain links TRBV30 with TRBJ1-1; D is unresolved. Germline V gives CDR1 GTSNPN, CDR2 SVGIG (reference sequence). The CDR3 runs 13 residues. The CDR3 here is CALETQADTEAFF. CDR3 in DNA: TGTGCTCTCGAGACCCAAGCGGACACTGAAGCTTTCTTT.

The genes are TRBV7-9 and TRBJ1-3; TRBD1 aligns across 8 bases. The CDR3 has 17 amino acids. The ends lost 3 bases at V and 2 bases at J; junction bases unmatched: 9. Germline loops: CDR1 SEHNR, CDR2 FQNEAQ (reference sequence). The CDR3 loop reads CASSLLLGQGPGNTIYF. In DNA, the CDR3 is TGTGCCAGCAGCTTGCTACTCGGACAGGGACCTGGAAACACCATATATTTT.

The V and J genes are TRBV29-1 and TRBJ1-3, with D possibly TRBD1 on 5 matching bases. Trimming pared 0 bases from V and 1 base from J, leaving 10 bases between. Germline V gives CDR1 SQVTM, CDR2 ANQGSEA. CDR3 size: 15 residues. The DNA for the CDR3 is TGCAGCGTTGAAGAGGAGGGGAGGTCTGGAAACACCATATATTTT. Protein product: CSVEEEGRSGNTIYF.

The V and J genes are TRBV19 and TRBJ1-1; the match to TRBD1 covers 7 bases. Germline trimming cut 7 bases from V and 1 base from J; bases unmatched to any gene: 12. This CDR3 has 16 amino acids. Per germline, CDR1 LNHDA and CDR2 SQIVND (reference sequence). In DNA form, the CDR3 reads TGTGCCAGTACTCCCCGGGACAGACGATCGAACACTGAAGCTTTCTTT. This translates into CASTPRDRRSNTEAFF.

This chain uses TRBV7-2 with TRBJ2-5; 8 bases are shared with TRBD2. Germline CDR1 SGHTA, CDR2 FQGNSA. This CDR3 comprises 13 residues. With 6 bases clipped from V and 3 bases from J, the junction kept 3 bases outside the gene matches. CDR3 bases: TGTGCCAGCAGGTGGCGGGGGGAAGAGACCCAGTACTTC. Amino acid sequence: CASRWRGEETQYF.

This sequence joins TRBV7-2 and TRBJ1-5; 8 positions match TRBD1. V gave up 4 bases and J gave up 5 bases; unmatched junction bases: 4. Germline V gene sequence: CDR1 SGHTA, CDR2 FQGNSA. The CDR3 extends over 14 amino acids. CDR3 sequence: CASSSGGRDQPQHF. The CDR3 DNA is TGTGCCAGCAGCTCAGGGGGCAGAGATCAGCCCCAGCATTTT.

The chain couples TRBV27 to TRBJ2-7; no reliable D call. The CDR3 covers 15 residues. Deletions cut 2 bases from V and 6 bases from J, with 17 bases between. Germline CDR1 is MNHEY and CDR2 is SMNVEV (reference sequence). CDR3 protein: CASSLDALTDSEQYF. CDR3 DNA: TGTGCCAGCAGTTTAGACGCCCTGACCGACTCCGAGCAGTACTTC.

The CDR3 sequence is CASSGTGTSGGDTQYF. CDR3 DNA sequence: TGTGCCAGCAGCGGTACCGGGACTAGCGGGGGAGATACGCAGTATTTT. The chain has TRBV11-3 and TRBJ2-3; 14 nucleotides line up with TRBD2. There are 16 residues in the CDR3. Germline CDR1 reads SGHNT; CDR2 reads YENEEA. V trimming: 5 bases; J trimming: 5 bases; junction bases outside the gene matches: 6.

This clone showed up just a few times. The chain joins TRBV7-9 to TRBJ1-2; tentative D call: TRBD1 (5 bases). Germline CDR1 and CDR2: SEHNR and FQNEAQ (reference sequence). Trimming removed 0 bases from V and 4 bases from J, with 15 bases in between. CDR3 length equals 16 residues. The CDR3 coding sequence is TGTGCCAGCAGCTTAGCCCGGGACTCTTTTCGCTATGGCTACACCTTC. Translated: CASSLARDSFRYGYTF.

Here the CDR3 DNA reads TGTGCCAGTAGTCAGGGGGCCTACAATGAGCAGTTCTTC. Translated: CASSQGAYNEQFF. The V call is TRBV19, the J call TRBJ2-1, with 7 bases identical to TRBD1. Germline loops: CDR1 LNHDA, CDR2 SQIVND (reference sequence). The V gene end was trimmed by 5 bases and the J gene end by 2 bases; junction bases not matched to a gene: 0. This CDR3 is 13 amino acids long.

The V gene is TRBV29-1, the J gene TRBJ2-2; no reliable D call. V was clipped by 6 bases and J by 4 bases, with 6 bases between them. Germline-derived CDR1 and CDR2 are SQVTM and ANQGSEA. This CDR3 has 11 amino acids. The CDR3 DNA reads TGCAGCGTCCATTTCACCGGGGAGCTGTTTTTT. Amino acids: CSVHFTGELFF.

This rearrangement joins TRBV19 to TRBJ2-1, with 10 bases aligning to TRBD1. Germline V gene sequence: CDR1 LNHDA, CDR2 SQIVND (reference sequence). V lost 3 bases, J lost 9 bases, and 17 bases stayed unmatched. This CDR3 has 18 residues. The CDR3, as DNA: TGTGCCAGTAGTATTTCTTTGATCTTCGGGACAGGGGTTGGTGAGCAGTTCTTC. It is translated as CASSISLIFGTGVGEQFF.

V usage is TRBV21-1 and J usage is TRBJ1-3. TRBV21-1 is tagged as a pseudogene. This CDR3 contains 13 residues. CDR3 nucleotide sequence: TGTGCCAGCCTAAACCGGTCTGGAAACACCATATATTTT. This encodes CASLNRSGNTIYF.

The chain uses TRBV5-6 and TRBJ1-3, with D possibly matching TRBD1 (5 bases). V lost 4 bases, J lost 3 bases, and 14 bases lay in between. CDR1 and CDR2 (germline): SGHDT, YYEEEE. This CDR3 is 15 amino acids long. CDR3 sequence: CASSDTGSGGNTIYF. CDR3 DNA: TGTGCCAGCAGCGACACAGGAAGTGGTGGAAACACCATATATTTT.

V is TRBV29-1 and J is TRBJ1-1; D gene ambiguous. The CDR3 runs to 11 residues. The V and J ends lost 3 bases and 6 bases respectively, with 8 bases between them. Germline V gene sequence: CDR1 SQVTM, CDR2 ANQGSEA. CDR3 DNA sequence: TGCAGCGTTGACGCACTCCCTGAAGCTTTCTTT. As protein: CSVDALPEAFF.

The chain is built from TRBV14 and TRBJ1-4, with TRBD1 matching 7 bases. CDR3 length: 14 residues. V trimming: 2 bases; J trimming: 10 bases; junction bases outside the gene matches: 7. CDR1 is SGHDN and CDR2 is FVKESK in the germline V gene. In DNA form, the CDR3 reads TGTGCCAGCAGCCAACAACAGGGGAGAGGAAAACTGTTTTTT. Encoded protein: CASSQQQGRGKLFF.

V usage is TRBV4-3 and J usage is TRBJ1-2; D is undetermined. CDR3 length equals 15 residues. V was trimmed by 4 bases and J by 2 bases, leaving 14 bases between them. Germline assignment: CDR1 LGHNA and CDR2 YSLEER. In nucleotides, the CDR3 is TGCGCCAGCAGCCCAGACGATACAGAAAACTATGGCTACACCTTC. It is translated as CASSPDDTENYGYTF.

CDR3 sequence reads: CASFSVPYGYTF. In DNA form, the CDR3 reads TGCGCCAGCTTTTCCGTCCCCTATGGCTACACCTTC. The rearrangement links TRBV4-1 to TRBJ1-2, with D hard to call. The germline V and J ends were trimmed by 8 bases and 4 bases, with 11 bases remaining between them. The CDR3 length is 12 residues. CDR1 is MGHRA, CDR2 YSYEKL, per germline.

CDR3 sequence reads: CASSQAGTENSPLHF. CDR3 DNA: TGCGCCAGCAGCCAAGCCGGGACAGAAAATTCACCCCTCCACTTT. The genes are TRBV4-1 and TRBJ1-6; TRBD1 matches 7 bases. Per germline, CDR1 MGHRA and CDR2 YSYEKL. Trimming at V came to 1 base and at J to 7 bases, leaving 4 bases not matched to a gene. This CDR3 has 15 amino acids.

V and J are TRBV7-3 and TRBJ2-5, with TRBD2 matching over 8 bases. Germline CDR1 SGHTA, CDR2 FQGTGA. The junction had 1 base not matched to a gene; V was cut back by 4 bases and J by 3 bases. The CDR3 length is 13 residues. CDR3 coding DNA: TGTGCCAGCAGCTCAGCGGGGGAAGAGACCCAGTACTTC. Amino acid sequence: CASSSAGEETQYF.

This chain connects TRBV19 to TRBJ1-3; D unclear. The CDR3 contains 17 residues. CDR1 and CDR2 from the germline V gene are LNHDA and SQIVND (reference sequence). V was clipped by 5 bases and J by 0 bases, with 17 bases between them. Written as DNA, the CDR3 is TGTGCCAGTAGTTTCACCATTACCCGGAGCTCTGGAAACACCATATATTTT. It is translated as CASSFTITRSSGNTIYF.

Written as DNA, the CDR3 is TGCGCCAGCAGAGAGGACAGGAGAAAAAGGTGGAACACTGAAGCTTTCTTT. Amino acid sequence: CASREDRRKRWNTEAFF. This chain uses TRBV23-1 with TRBJ1-1; 7 bases fit TRBD1. TRBV23-1 counts as an open reading frame of uncertain function. The CDR3 consists of 17 residues. J was trimmed by 1 base and V by 6 bases; bases with no gene match: 14.

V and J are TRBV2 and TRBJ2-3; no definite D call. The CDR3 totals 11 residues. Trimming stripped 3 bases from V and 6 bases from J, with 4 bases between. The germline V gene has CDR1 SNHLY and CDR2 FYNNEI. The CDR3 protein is CASSDIDTQYF. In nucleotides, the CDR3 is TGTGCCAGCAGTGACATCGATACGCAGTATTTT.

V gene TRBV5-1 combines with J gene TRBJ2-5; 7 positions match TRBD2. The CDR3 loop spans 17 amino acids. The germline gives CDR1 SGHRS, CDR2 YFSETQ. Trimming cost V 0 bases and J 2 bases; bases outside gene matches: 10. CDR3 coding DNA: TGCGCCAGCAGCTTGGCCGGGACGATCGGGGGGCAAGAGACCCAGTACTTC. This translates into CASSLAGTIGGQETQYF.

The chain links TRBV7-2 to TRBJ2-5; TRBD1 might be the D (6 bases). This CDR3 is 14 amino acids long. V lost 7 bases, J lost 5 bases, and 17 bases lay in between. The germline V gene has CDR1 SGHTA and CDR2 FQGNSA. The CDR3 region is CASTVGQKGETQYF. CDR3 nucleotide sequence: TGTGCCAGCACTGTAGGACAGAAAGGGGAGACCCAGTACTTC. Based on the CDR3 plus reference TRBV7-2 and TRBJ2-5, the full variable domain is GAGVSQSPSNKVTEKGKDVELRCDPISGHTALYWYRQSLGQGLEFLIYFQGNSAPDKSGLPSDRFSAERTGGSVSTLTIQRTQQEDSAVYLCASTVGQKGETQYFGPGTRLLVL.

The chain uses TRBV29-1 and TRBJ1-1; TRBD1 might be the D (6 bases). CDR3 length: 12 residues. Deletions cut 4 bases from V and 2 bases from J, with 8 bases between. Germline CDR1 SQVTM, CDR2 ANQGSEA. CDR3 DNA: TGCAGCGTTGGACAGGCTAACACTGAAGCTTTCTTT. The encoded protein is CSVGQANTEAFF.

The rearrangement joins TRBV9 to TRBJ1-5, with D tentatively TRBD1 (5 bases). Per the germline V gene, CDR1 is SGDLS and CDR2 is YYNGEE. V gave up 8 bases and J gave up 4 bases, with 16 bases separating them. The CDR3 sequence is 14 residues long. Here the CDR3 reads CASSTGGGNQPQHF. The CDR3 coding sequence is TGTGCCAGTAGTACTGGGGGAGGGAATCAGCCCCAGCATTTT.

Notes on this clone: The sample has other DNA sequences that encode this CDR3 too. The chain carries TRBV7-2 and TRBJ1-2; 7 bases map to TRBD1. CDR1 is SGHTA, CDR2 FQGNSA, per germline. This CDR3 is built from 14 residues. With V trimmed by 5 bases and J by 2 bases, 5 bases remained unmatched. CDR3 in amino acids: CASSPRQGNYGYTF. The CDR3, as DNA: TGTGCCAGCAGCCCGCGACAGGGAAACTATGGCTACACCTTC.

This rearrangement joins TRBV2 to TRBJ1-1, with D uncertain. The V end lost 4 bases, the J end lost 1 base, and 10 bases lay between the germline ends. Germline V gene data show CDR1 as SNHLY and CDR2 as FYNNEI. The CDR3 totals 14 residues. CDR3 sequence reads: CASSAVLRNTEAFF. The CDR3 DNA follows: TGTGCCAGCAGTGCGGTATTACGGAACACTGAAGCTTTCTTT.

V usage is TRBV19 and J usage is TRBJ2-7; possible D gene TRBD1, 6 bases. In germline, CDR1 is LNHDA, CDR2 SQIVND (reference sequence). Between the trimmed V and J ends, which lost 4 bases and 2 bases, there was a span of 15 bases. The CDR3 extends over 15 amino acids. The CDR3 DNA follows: TGTGCCAGTAGTACTGAAACAGGGACCACCTACGAGCAGTACTTC. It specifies CASSTETGTTYEQYF.

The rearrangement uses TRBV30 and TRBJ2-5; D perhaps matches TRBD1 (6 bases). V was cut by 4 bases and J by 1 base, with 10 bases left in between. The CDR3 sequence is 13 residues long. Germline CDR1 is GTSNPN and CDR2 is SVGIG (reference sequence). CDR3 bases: TGTGCCTGGATAGGGGACATCCAAGAGACCCAGTACTTC. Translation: CAWIGDIQETQYF.